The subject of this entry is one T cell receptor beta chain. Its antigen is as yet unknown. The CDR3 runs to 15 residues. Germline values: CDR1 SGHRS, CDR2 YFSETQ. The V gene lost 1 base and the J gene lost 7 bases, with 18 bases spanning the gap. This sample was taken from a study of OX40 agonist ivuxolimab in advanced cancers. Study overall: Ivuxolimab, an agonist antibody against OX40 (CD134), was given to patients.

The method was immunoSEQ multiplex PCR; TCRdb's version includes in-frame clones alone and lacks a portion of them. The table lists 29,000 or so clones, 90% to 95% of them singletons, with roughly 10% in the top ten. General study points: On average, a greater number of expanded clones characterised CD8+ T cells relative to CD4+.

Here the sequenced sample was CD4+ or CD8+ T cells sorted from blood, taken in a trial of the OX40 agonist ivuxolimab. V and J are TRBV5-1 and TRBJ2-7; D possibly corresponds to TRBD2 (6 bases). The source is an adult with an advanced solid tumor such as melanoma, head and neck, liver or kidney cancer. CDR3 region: CASSLSGGIYEEQYF. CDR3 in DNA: TGCGCCAGCAGCTTGTCGGGCGGGATCTATGAAGAGCAGTACTTC.